This T cell receptor (beta chain) was identified in a study of T cells in Graves' hyperthyroidism and ophthalmopathy. This clonotype appeared a few times. Amplification yielded TCR beta CDR3 regions, with RNA transcripts as the source. Researchers ran a first-round RT-PCR on the TCR CDR3 using the HTBI primer set. In TCRdb, the multiplex PCR reads were re-called with MiXCR into one record per CDR3 protein. The sample lists almost 600,000 distinct CDR3 sequences, approximately 15% occurring once. Germline V CDR1 and CDR2: SGHVS, FNYEAQ. The CDR3 totals 16 residues. The germline V and J ends were trimmed by 5 bases and 9 bases, with 23 bases remaining between them.

The source material was blood. This receptor was identified in a woman in her 30s with Graves' hyperthyroidism that later progressed to Graves' ophthalmopathy. The chain links TRBV7-6 to TRBJ2-1, with D perhaps TRBD1 (8 bases). The CDR3 spells CASSPGGGSAFIEQFF. In DNA form, the CDR3 reads TGTGCCAGCAGCCCAGGGGGCGGGAGCGCTTTCATTGAGCAGTTCTTC.